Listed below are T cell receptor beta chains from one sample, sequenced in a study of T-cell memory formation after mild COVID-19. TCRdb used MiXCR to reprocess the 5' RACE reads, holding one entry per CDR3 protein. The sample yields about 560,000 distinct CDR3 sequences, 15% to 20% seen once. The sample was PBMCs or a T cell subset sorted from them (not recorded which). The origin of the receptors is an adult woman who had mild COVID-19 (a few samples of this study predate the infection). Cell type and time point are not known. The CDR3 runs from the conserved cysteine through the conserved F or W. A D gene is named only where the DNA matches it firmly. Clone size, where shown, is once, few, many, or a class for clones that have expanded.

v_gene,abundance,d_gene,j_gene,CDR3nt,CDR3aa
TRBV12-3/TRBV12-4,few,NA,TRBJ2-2,TGTGCCAGCAGTTCGTCGACAGTGCGGAACACCGGGGAGCTGTTTTTT,CASSSSTVRNTGELFF
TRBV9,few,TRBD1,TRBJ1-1,TGTGCCAGCAGCGTAGAAGGACAGGGGAAAGCTTTCTTT,CASSVEGQGKAFF
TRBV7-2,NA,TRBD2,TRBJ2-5,TGTGCCAGCAGCCCGGGGACTAGCGGGAGGGGGACCCAGTACTTC,CASSPGTSGRGTQYF
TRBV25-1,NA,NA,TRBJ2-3,TGTGCCAGCAGCGAGGGTGAGAGGGATACGCAGTATTTT,CASSEGERDTQYF
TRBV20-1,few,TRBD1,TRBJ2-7,TGCAGTGCTCTACCGGGACAGGGGGCGGTGGGGAACTACGAGCAGTACTTC,CSALPGQGAVGNYEQYF
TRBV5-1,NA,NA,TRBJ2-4,TGCGCCAGCAGCTTGGGACAGGAGGTGGACATTCAGTACTTC,CASSLGQEVDIQYF
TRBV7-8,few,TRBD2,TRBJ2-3,TGTGCCAGCAGCCTCCGGTCCGGACTAGCGGTCCAAGATACGCAGTATTTT,CASSLRSGLAVQDTQYF
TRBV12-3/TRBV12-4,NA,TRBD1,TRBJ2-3,TGTGCCAGCATAGAACCGGGACAGTTCACAGATACGCAGTATTTT,CASIEPGQFTDTQYF
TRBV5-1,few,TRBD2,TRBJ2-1,TGCGCCAGCAGCATTCAGACTAGCGGGGGTTACAATGAGCAGTTCTTC,CASSIQTSGGYNEQFF
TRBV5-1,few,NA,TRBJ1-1,TGCGCCAGCAGCTCAAATTGGGGGGGTAGGGGAAACACTGAAGCTTTCTTT,CASSSNWGGRGNTEAFF
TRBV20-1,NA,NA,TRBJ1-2,TGCAGTGCTCCCCCTCAGGTACCCTATGGCTACACCTTC,CSAPPQVPYGYTF
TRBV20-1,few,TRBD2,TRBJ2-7,TGCAGTGCTAAAAGGGGACTAGCGGAAACCTACGAGCAGTACTTC,CSAKRGLAETYEQYF
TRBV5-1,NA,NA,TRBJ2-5,TGCGCCAGCAGCTTGGTTGGGGGCCTGGGACAAGAGACCCAGTACTTC,CASSLVGGLGQETQYF
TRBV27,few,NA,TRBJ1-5,TGTGCCAGCAGTCCACCTCCGGGAGGCGGGCGCCAGCCCCAGCATTTT,CASSPPPGGGRQPQHF
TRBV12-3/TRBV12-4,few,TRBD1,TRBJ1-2,TGTGCCAGCAGCACCCCCGGACAGGGGTTGGATGGCTACACCTTC,CASSTPGQGLDGYTF
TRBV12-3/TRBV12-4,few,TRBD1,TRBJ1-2,TGTGCCAGCAGCAACAGGGGACAAAGAGAGGGCAACTATGGCTACACCTTC,CASSNRGQREGNYGYTF
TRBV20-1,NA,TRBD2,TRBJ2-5,TGCAGTGCTAGTGGGGCTAGCGGGGGGGCCCGGGAGACCCAGTACTTC,CSASGASGGARETQYF
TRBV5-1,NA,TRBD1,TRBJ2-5,TGCGCCAGCAGCCCGGTGACAGGGGTGAAAGAGACCCAGTACTTC,CASSPVTGVKETQYF
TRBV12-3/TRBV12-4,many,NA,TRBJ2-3,TGTGCCAGCAGGCTAGGAGATACGCAGTATTTT,CASRLGDTQYF
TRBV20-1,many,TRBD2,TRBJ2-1,TGCAGTGCTAGAGATTGGCTAGCGGGAGTGGGTGAGCAGTTCTTC,CSARDWLAGVGEQFF
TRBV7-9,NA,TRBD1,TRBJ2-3,TGTGCCAGCAGCTTACGTACAGGGGTAGATACGCAGTATTTT,CASSLRTGVDTQYF
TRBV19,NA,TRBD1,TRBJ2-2,TGTGCCAGTAGGGACAGGGGTTTTGTCGGGGAGCTGTTTTTT,CASRDRGFVGELFF